The entry that follows covers one T cell receptor (beta chain) sequence. V was shortened by 4 bases and J by 0 bases, with 14 bases between the two germline ends. Germline V gene lookup returns CDR1 SGHRS and CDR2 YFSETQ. The CDR3 runs to 16 residues. Method: immunoSEQ multiplex PCR; TCRdb's copy keeps in-frame clones and lacks some. The data show approximately 300,000 clones, 85% to 90% seen once. These data are taken from a study of blood T cell repertoires in COVID-19. Material for sequencing was peripheral blood. The V gene is TRBV5-1, the J gene TRBJ2-1; a possible D gene is TRBD2 (5 bases). This TCR was recovered from a woman aged 40 to 49 with acute or convalescent COVID-19. The CDR3 DNA follows: TGCGCCAGCAGCCCGGACGGGGTCAGCTCCTACAATGAGCAGTTCTTC. This translates into CASSPDGVSSYNEQFF.